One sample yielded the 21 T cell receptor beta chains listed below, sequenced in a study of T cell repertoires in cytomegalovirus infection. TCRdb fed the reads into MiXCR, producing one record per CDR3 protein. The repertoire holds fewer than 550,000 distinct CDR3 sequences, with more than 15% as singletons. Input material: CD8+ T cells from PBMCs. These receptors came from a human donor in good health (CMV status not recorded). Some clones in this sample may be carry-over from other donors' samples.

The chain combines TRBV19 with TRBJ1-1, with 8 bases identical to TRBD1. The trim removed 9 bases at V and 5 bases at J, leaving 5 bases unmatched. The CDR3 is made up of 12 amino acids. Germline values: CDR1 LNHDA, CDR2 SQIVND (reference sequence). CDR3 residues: CASTGGRTEAFF. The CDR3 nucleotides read TGTGCCAGCACAGGGGGGAGGACTGAAGCTTTCTTT.

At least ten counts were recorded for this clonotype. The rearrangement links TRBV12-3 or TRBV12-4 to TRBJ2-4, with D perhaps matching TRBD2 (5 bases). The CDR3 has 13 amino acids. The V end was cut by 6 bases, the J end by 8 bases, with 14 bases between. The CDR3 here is CASSPGLEDIQYF. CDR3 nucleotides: TGTGCCAGCAGCCCCGGGTTGGAGGACATTCAGTACTTC.

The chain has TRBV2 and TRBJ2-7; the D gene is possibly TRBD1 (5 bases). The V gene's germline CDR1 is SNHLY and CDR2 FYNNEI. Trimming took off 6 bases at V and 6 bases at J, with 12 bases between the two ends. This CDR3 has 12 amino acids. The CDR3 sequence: CASRRDSIEQYF. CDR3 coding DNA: TGTGCCAGCAGGCGAGACAGTATCGAGCAGTACTTC.

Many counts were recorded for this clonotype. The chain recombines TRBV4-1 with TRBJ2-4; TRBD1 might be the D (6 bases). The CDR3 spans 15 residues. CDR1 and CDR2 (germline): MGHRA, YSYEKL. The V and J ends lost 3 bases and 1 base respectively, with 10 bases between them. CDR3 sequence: CASSHGTMAKNIQYF. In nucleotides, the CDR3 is TGCGCCAGCAGCCACGGGACAATGGCCAAAAACATTCAGTACTTC.

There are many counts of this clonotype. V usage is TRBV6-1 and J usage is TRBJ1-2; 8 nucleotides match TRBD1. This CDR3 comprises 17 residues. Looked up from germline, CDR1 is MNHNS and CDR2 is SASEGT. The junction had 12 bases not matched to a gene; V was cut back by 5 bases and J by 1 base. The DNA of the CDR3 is TGTGCCAGCAGTCAGCGACAGGGGACAGGCTTTAACTATGGCTACACCTTC. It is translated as CASSQRQGTGFNYGYTF.

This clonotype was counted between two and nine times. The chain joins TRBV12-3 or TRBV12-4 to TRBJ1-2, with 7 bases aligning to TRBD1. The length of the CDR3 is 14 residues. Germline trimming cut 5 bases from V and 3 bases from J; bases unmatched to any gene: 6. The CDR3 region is CASSQGGGYYGYTF. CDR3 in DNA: TGTGCCAGCAGTCAGGGGGGGGGGTACTATGGCTACACCTTC.

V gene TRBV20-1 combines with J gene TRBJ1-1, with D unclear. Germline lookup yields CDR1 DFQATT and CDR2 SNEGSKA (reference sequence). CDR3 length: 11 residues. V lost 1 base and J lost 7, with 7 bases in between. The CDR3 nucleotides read TGCAGTGCTAGAGCGGGGAGTGAAGCTTTCTTT. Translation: CSARAGSEAFF.

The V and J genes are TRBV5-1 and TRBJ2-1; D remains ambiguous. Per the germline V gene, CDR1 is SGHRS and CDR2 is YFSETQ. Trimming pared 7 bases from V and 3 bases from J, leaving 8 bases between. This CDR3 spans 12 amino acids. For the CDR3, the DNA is TGCGCCAGCTACGGCAGCTACAATGAGCAGTTCTTC. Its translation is CASYGSYNEQFF.

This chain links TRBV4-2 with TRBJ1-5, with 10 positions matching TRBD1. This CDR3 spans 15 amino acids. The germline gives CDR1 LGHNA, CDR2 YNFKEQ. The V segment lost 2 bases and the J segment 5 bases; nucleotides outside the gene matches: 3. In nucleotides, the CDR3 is TGTGCCAGCAGCCAATCGGACAGGGGGGATCAGCCCCAGCATTTT. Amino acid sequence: CASSQSDRGDQPQHF.

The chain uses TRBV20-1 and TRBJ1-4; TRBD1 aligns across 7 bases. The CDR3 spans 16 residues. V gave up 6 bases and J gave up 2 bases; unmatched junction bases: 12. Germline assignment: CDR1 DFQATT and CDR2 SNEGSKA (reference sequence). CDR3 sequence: CSAPTPAGGTNEKLFF. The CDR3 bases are TGCAGTGCGCCGACCCCGGCAGGGGGGACTAATGAAAAACTGTTTTTT.

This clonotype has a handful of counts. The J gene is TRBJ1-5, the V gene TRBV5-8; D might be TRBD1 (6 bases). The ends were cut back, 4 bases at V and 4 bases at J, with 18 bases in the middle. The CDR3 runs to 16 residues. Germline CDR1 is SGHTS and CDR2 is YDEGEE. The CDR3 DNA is TGTGCCAGCAGCCTGAGGACAGATTGGCGGAATCAGCCCCAGCATTTT. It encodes CASSLRTDWRNQPQHF.

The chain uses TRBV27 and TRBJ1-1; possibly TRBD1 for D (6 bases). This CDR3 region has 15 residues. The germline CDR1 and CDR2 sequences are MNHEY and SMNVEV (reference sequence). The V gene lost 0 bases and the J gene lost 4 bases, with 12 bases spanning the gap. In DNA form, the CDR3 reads TGTGCCAGCAGTTTATCCGGTCAAGGGGGCACTGAAGCTTTCTTT. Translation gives CASSLSGQGGTEAFF.

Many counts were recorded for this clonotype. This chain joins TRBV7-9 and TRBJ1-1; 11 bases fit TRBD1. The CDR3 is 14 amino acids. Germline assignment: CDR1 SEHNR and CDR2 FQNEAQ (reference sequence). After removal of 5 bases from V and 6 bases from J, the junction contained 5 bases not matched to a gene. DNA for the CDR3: TGTGCCAGCAGCCAACCGGGACAGGGGGCTGAAGCTTTCTTT. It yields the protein CASSQPGQGAEAFF.

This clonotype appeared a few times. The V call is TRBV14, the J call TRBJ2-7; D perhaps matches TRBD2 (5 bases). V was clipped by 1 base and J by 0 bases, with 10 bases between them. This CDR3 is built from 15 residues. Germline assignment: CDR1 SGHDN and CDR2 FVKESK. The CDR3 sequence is CASSQVGAVSYEQYF. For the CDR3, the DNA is TGTGCCAGCAGCCAAGTGGGAGCGGTCTCCTACGAGCAGTACTTC.

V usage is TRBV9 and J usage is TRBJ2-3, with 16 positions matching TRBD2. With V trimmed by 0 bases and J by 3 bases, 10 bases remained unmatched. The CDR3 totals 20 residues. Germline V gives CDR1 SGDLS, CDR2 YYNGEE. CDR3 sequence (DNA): TGTGCCAGCAGCGTAGCAGGGACTAGCGGGAGGGTCGCACGAACAGATACGCAGTATTTT. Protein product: CASSVAGTSGRVARTDTQYF.

The CDR3 sequence is CASRKLAGVSDTQYF. DNA of the CDR3: TGTGCCAGTAGGAAACTAGCGGGAGTCTCAGATACGCAGTATTTT. The chain has TRBV19 and TRBJ2-3; 11 nucleotides line up with TRBD2. This CDR3 spans 15 amino acids. The germline gives CDR1 LNHDA, CDR2 SQIVND (reference sequence). Trimming took 6 bases from V and 4 from J; bases not matched to a gene: 6.

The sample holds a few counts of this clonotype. The CDR3 nucleotides are TGTGCCAGCAAGGGGGCCCACGGGCAGCCCCAGCATTTT. It yields the protein CASKGAHGQPQHF. The J gene is TRBJ1-5, the V gene TRBV2, with 7 nucleotides matching TRBD1. The V and J ends lost 7 bases and 7 bases, in that order; junction bases with no gene match: 7. CDR1 is SNHLY and CDR2 is FYNNEI in the germline V gene. The CDR3 contains 13 residues.

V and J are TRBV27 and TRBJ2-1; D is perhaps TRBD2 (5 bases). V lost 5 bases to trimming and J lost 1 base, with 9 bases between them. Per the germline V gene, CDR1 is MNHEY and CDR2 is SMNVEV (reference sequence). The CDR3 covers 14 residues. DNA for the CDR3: TGTGCCAGCAGTCTCCCGGGATCCTACAATGAGCAGTTCTTC. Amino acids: CASSLPGSYNEQFF.

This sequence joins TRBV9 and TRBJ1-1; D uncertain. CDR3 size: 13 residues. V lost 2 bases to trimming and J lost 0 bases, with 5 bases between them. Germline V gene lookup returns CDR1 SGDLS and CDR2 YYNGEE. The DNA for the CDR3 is TGTGCCAGCAGCGTTGACGTGAACACTGAAGCTTTCTTT. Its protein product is CASSVDVNTEAFF. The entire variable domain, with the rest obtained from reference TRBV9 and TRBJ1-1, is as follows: DSGVTQTPKHLITATGQRVTLRCSPRSGDLSVYWYQQSLDQGLQFLIQYYNGEERAKGNILERFSAQQFPDLHSELNLSSLELGDSALYFCASSVDVNTEAFFGQGTRLTVV.

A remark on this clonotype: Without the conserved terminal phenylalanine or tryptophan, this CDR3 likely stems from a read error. CDR3 sequence reads: CASSFGAAYGYTL. Here the CDR3 DNA reads TGTGCCAGCAGCTTTGGGGCAGCCTATGGCTACACCTTA. The chain carries TRBV7-9 and TRBJ1-2, with a weak D call TRBD1 (5 bases). CDR1 is SEHNR, CDR2 FQNEAQ, per germline (reference sequence). Trimming took 3 bases from V and 4 from J, leaving 9 bases between them. The CDR3 runs to 13 residues.

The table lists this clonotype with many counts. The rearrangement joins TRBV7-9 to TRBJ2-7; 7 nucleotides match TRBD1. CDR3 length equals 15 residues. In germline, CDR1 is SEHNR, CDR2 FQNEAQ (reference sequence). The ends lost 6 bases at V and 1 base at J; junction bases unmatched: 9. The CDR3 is CASSSPGQTSYEQYF. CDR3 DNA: TGTGCCAGCAGTTCGCCGGGACAGACGTCCTACGAGCAGTACTTC.